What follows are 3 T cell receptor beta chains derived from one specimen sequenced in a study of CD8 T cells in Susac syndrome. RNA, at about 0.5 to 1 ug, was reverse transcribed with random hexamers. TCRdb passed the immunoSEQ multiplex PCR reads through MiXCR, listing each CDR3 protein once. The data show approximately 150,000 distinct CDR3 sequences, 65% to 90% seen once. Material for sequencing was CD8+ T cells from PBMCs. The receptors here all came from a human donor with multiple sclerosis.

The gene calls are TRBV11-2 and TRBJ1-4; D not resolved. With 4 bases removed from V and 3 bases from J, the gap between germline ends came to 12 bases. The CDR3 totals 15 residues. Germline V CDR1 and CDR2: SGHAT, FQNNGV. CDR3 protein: CASSSRGNSNEKLFF. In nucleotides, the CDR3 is TGTGCCAGCAGCTCGCGAGGGAATTCTAATGAAAAACTGTTTTTT.

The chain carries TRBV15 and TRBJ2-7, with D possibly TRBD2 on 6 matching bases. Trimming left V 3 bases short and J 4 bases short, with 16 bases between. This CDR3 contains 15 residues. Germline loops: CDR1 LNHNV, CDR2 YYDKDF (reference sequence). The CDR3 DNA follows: TGTGCCACCAGCAGCGGGGACGAGGCGGGGTACGAGCAGTACGTC. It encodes CATSSGDEAGYEQYV.

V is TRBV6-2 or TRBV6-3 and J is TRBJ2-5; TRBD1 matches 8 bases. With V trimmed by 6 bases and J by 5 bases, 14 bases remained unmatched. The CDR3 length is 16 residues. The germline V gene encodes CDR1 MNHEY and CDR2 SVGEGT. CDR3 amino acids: CASRTPGQAFLETQYF. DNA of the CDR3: TGTGCCAGCAGAACCCCGGGACAGGCCTTTCTGGAGACCCAGTACTTC.